This entry describes one T cell receptor (beta chain). No cognate antigen has been identified for it. Base qualities are missing; no much larger clone stands one base away. In light of the paper, this sample's time point label describes: about 28 days (+/-7) after the second vaccine dose. The treatment or condition label corresponds to: meningococcal conjugate vaccine given as trial control. Vaccinee samples were obtained from the UK trials COV001 and COV002, which included a single-blind randomized controlled phase 2/3 trial of AZD1222 (ChAdOx1 nCoV-19) in healthy adults. Trial participant PBMC samples were collected at day 0 and day 28 after the second dose for TCRbeta chain sequencing. Germline trimming amounts to 5 bases on V and 2 bases on J, with 4 as the count of junction bases outside the gene matches. From cysteine to phenylalanine, the CDR3 is 13 amino acids long. The read is trimmed to its CDR3 DNA, 39 bases read in frame from base 1. CDR1 SGHRS and CDR2 YFSETQ were looked up in the germline V gene.

The data derive from a study of T cell responses to AZD1222 COVID-19 vaccine (dated by TCRdb to the early 2020s). A note on the overall study: A total of under 250 trial participants underwent TCR sequencing, of whom 207 had received two doses of AZD1222 and approximately 26 had received two doses of the MenACWY control vaccine. Trial participants were enrolled by age into 18-55, 56-69 and 70-plus year subgroups, with roughly 150, 30 and 60 TCR-sequenced participants respectively. The paper as a whole reports these results and caveats: Only six or seven AZD1222 recipients were SARS-CoV-2 seropositive at baseline, limiting conclusions about previously exposed vaccinees. In the small 56-69-year group, the increase in depth fell short of significance, most likely because of low power. Participants were mostly white British and included more females than males, and it was suggested by the authors that clonal diversity may have been underestimated. Vaccine-associated CD4 TCRs spanned the whole spike protein, with dominant responses in regions 160-218 and 743-854. Spike-specific TCR breadth and depth rose significantly after two AZD1222 doses compared with day 0 and with MenACWY recipients. Because no samples from the day 14 peak response were available, repertoires could be characterized only after the peak T cell response. Epitopes outside the regions mutated in the B.1.351 and B.1.1.7 variants were reportedly recognized by nearly half of the unique spike-specific TCRs.

The CDR3 regions of human TCRbeta chains were analyzed by immunosequencing. Turning to the authors' computational methods: TCRs in the repertoires were compared against a reference library of SARS-CoV-2-specific TCRs that had been generated with the MIRA antigen-specificity platform. Breadth was defined as the fraction of unique TCRs that were SARS-CoV-2-associated, and depth was defined as the fraction of total T cells that were SARS-CoV-2-associated. Each spike-specific TCR was assigned to its reactive spike region and to a CD4 or CD8 class using the MIRA data. Log10-transformed breadth and depth values were compared by one-way ANOVA with Sidak's multiple comparisons tests. TCRdb re-hosts the immuneACCESS table, in-frame sequences only. Its copies lack some clones; in the studies checked, an unresolved V gene accounts for under half of them, and the cause for the rest is not known. D and trimming come from the DNA, and the V and J calls and clone size come from that table. This sample lists about 75,000 clones; approximately 88% were detected once. The top ten clonotypes cover 10% of the sample.

Sequencing was performed on peripheral blood, taken 28 days after the second dose of the MenACWY control vaccine. This chain is built from TRBV5-1 and TRBJ2-7; 7 bases in the junction line up with TRBD1. The source of this sequence is an adult who received the MenACWY meningococcal vaccine as a control. The CDR3 region has the sequence CASRQGSAYEQYF. The nucleotide sequence is given as TGCGCCAGCAGACAGGGGTCGGCCTACGAGCAGTACTTC. Outside the CDR3, residues come from the reference TRBV5-1 and TRBJ2-7 proteins, so the full variable domain is: KAGVTQTPRYLIKTRGQQVTLSCSPISGHRSVSWYQQTPGQGLQFLFEYFSETQRNKGNFPGRFSGRQFSNSRSEMNVSTLELGDSALYLCASRQGSAYEQYFGPGTRLTVT.